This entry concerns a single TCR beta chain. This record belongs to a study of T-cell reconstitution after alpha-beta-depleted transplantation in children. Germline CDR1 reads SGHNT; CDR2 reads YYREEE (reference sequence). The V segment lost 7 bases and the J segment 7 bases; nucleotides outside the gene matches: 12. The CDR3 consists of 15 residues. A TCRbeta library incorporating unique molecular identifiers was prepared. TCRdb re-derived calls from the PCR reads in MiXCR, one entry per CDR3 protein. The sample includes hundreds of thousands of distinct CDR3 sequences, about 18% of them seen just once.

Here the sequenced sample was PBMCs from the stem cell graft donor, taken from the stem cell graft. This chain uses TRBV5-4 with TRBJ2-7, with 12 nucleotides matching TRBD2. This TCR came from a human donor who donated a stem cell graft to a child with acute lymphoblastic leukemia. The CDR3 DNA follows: TGTGCCAGCGGACTAGCGGGAATAGGTTTGGGAGAGCAGTACTTC. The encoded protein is CASGLAGIGLGEQYF.